This T cell receptor (beta chain) originates from a study of T cell clusters in autoimmune cytopenias. Study at large: TRB sequencing had a median about 49,000 reads and about 2,400 distinct clonotypes per sample.

As to this clonotype: As yet, its antigen is unknown.

TRB amplification used roughly 250 ng of peripheral blood genomic DNA. Study-level points and caveats: Functional roles of the in silico T cell clusters still await experimental validation.

Germline values: CDR1 LNHDA, CDR2 SQIVND (reference sequence). The CDR3 sequence is 14 residues long. TRB was amplified by touch-down multiplex PCR, primer pools A and B combined. TCRdb reworked the multiplex PCR reads into one entry per CDR3 protein, no DNA. Found here are around 970 distinct CDR3 sequences; the top ten clones hold around 61%. Sequencing was carried out using peripheral blood. The sequence came from a human donor with an autoimmune cytopenia or autoimmune hepatitis (not recorded which). V and J are TRBV19 and TRBJ2-5. CDR3: CASSIRTSKETQYF.